This T cell receptor beta chain was documented in a study of identical twins. Whole-study results and caveats: The models systematically underestimated how much out-of-frame TCR alpha was shared in monozygotic twins.

TCRdb redid the calling of the 5' RACE reads with MiXCR, one entry per CDR3 protein. The sample carries around 200,000 distinct CDR3 sequences, 9.4% recorded once. This clonotype was counted once. Antigen unknown. The sequence was collected from a woman between 18 and 29 years old in good health. Sequencing was carried out using memory (CD45RO+) T cells sorted from blood.

Written as DNA, the CDR3 is TGCGCCAGCAGCTTGGAGACTAGCGGGGGAAAGGGGGAGCAGTACTTC. Translation gives CASSLETSGGKGEQYF. V is TRBV5-1 and J is TRBJ2-7, with TRBD2 matching 12 bases. This CDR3 region has 16 residues. Germline V gene lookup returns CDR1 SGHRS and CDR2 YFSETQ. Losses at the gene ends were 0 bases for V and 7 bases for J; bases not matched to a gene: 8. Complete variable domain (other parts from reference TRBV5-1 and TRBJ2-7): KAGVTQTPRYLIKTRGQQVTLSCSPISGHRSVSWYQQTPGQGLQFLFEYFSETQRNKGNFPGRFSGRQFSNSRSEMNVSTLELGDSALYLCASSLETSGGKGEQYFGPGTRLTVT.